This T cell receptor beta chain emerged from a study of shared clonotypes between healthy human individuals. Study background: Each donor's CD4 naive and CD4 memory cells filled three plates apiece, CD8 naive two, and CD8 memory one.

Original data processing: Filtering was not the same, since immunoSEQ gave junction-only sequences without quality scores. The method was immunoSEQ multiplex PCR; TCRdb's version includes in-frame clones alone and lacks a portion of them. The D gene and trimming were derived from the DNA, and the V and J assignments and clone size from that table. The table lists about 680,000 clones, around three quarters of them singletons. General study results and limits: Relative to clonotypes present in all four donors, those not shared had lower generation probabilities.

Comment on this clone: Its specificity is not known.

Trimming removed 5 bases from V and 6 bases from J; junction bases left unmatched: 13. Germline V gene lookup returns CDR1 MDHEN and CDR2 SYDVKM. The CDR3 consists of 16 residues. This receptor was obtained from a woman under 40 in good health. The rearrangement joins TRBV28 to TRBJ2-1; 7 bases are a match to TRBD2. The specimen sequenced was memory CD4+ T cells sorted from blood. Subset indicated: CD45RA-negative fraction. The CDR3 loop reads CASSPVGRSGPNEQFF. The CDR3 nucleotides are TGTGCCAGCAGTCCGGTGGGGCGTAGCGGGCCCAATGAGCAGTTCTTC.